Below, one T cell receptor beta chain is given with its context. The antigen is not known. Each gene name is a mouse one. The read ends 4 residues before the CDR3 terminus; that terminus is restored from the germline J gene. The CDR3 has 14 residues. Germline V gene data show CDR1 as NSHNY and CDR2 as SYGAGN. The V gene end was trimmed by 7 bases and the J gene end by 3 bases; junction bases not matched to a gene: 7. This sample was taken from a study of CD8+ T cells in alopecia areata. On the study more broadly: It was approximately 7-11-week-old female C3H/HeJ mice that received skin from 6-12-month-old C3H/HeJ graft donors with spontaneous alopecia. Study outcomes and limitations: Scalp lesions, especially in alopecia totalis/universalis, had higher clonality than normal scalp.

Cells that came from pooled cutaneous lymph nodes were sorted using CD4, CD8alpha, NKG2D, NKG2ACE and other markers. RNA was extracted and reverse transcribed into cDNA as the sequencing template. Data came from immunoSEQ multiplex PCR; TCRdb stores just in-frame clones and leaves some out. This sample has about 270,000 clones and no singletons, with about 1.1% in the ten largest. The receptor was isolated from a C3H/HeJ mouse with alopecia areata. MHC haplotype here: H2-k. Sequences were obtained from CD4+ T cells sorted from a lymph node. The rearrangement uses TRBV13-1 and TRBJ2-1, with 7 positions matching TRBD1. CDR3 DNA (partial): TGTGCCAGCCAAAACCGGGACAGCTATGCT. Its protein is CASQNRDSYA. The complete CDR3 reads CASQNRDSYAEQFF.